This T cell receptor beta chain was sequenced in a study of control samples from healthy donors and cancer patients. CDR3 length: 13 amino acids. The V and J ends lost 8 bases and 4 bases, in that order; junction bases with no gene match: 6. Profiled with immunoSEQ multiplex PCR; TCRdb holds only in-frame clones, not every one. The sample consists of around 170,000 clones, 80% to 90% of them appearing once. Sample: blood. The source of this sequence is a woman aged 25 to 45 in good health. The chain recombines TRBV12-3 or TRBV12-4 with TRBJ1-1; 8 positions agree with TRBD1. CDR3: CASVADRVTEAFF. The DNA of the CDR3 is TGTGCCAGCGTTGCGGACAGGGTCACTGAAGCTTTCTTT.